This TCR beta chain came from a study of cytomegalovirus exposure and HLA in healthy donors. General observations from the study: Later analysis identified 17,000 or so TCR beta sequences associated with HLA alleles, using a false discovery rate threshold of 0.05. Presence/absence analyses supposed approximately even sequencing depth among donors. Later work found that TCR association rates differed between HLA loci; DRB1 had the most and HLA-C the fewest.

PCR employed 60 Vbeta and 13 Jbeta primers. TCRdb's table, derived via immunoSEQ multiplex PCR, lists solely in-frame clones and lacks some. This table has around 190,000 clones, around 80% appearing once. The CDR3 length is 16 residues. V dropped 5 bases and J dropped 4; count of bases not matched to a gene: 6. Per the germline V gene, CDR1 is SEHNR and CDR2 is FQNEAQ (reference sequence). Remarks on this clone: Its antigen is still unknown.

Material for sequencing was PBMCs. The rearrangement joins TRBV7-9 to TRBJ2-1; TRBD2 aligns across 12 bases. This clonotype was obtained from a man in his forties in good health and CMV-seronegative. The CDR3 DNA reads as TGTGCCAGCAGCCCCCCCGGGACTAGCGGGTACAATGAGCAGTTCTTC. It translates to CASSPPGTSGYNEQFF.